A selection of T cell receptor beta chains follows, all from one sample in a study of neurological immune-mediated disorders. One entry per CDR3 protein, called by TCRdb with MiXCR from the 5' RACE reads. Of approximately 36,000 distinct CDR3 sequences in the sample, less than 15% were seen once. The sequenced sample consisted of PBMCs. Every receptor here comes from a woman in her 50s with HTLV-1-associated myelopathy (HAM/TSP). Each CDR3 is given with its conserved first and last residue. Fields, in order: D gene, clone size, J gene, V gene, CDR3 protein, CDR3 DNA. The D gene is left open where the match is weak. Some rows have no size entry. The others give once, few or many, or a class for an expanded clone.

TRBD2	many	TRBJ2-1	TRBV5-1	CASSPVLAGSNEQFF	TGCGCCAGCAGCCCGGTCCTAGCGGGGTCCAATGAGCAGTTCTTC
NA	many	TRBJ1-3	TRBV5-6	CASSTQGSGNTIYF	TGTGCCAGCAGCACCCAGGGGTCTGGAAACACCATATATTTT
NA	many	TRBJ1-4	TRBV5-6	CASSPGTGALREKLFF	TGTGCCAGCAGCCCAGGGACCGGGGCCCTCAGGGAAAAACTGTTTTTT
NA	once	TRBJ1-6	TRBV12-2	CASRLWTATSDNSPLHF	TGTGCAAGTCGCTTATGGACAGCCACTAGCGATAATTCACCCCTCCACTTT
TRBD1	many	TRBJ1-1	TRBV5-1	CASSIGQALNTEAFF	TGCGCCAGCTCGATAGGACAGGCCCTGAACACTGAAGCTTTCTTT
TRBD2	many	TRBJ2-5	TRBV20-1	CSASLTSGVETQYF	TGCAGTGCTTCTCTAACTAGCGGAGTGGAGACCCAGTACTTC
TRBD2	many	TRBJ2-5	TRBV20-1	CSARGGDRKTQETQYF	TGCAGTGCTAGGGGGGGGGACCGTAAAACTCAAGAGACCCAGTACTTC
NA	many	TRBJ2-3	TRBV29-1	CSIEEGGRPYF	TGCAGCATTGAAGAGGGGGGGCGTCCGTATTTT
TRBD1	few	TRBJ1-2	TRBV28	CASSLRGGGVYGYTF	TGTGCCAGCAGTCTCCGGGGAGGGGGCGTTTATGGCTACACCTTC
NA	many	TRBJ1-5	TRBV4-2	CASSQDEGGSQPQHF	TGTGCCAGCAGCCAAGATGAGGGCGGAAGTCAGCCCCAGCATTTT
NA	many	TRBJ1-6	TRBV5-1	CASSFSYNSPLHF	TGCGCCAGCAGCTTCTCCTATAATTCACCCCTCCACTTT
TRBD1	many	TRBJ1-1	TRBV6-5	CATVRTGGNTEAFF	TGTGCCACCGTTCGGACAGGGGGGAACACTGAAGCTTTCTTT
NA	NA	TRBJ2-7	TRBV28	CASSLLVYEQYF	TGTGCCAGCAGTTTACTAGTCTACGAGCAGTACTTC
NA	NA	TRBJ1-2	TRBV7-2	CASSLSRVLAYGYTF	TGTGCCAGCAGCTTGTCTAGGGTCCTAGCCTATGGCTACACCTTC
NA	many	TRBJ2-4	TRBV6-1	CASSEELLRVENIQYF	TGTGCCAGCAGTGAAGAGTTATTGAGGGTGGAAAACATTCAGTACTTC
TRBD2	NA	TRBJ2-7	TRBV5-1	CASRLWPGGADEQYF	TGCGCCAGCAGGCTGTGGCCGGGAGGGGCTGACGAGCAGTACTTC
TRBD1	many	TRBJ2-1	TRBV9	CASSVATGGRFDEQFF	TGTGCCAGCAGCGTAGCGACAGGGGGCCGTTTTGATGAGCAGTTCTTC
NA	many	TRBJ1-5	TRBV12-3/TRBV12-4	CASSLRVGQPQHF	TGTGCCAGCAGCCTCAGGGTGGGACAGCCCCAGCATTTT
TRBD1	many	TRBJ1-6	TRBV6-5	CASSYGTGSPLHF	TGTGCCAGCAGTTACGGGACAGGCTCACCCCTCCACTTT
NA	many	TRBJ2-7	TRBV28	CASTLGSDNYYEQYF	TGTGCCAGCACCCTGGGCTCCGACAACTATTACGAGCAGTACTTC
NA	NA	TRBJ1-3	TRBV5-6	CASSSPTGRYSGNTIYF	TGTGCCAGCAGCTCACCTACAGGGAGATACTCTGGAAACACCATATATTTT
NA	many	TRBJ1-1	TRBV4-1	CASSQDGKGNTEAFF	TGCGCCAGCAGCCAAGACGGGAAGGGGAACACTGAAGCTTTCTTT